The rows below give T cell receptor beta chains drawn from one sample of a study of CD8 T cells in Susac syndrome. Using its own MiXCR run on the immunoSEQ multiplex PCR reads, TCRdb lists one record per CDR3 protein. The table records 150,000 to 200,000 distinct CDR3 sequences, approximately 94% of them present only once. Sequencing used CD4+ T cells from PBMCs. The receptor source for this set is a human donor in good health. The CDR3 runs from the conserved cysteine through the conserved F or W.

TRBV4-2,CASSLLGGSGNEQFF
TRBV12-3/TRBV12-4,CASSLGPVNSYEQYF
TRBV5-1,CASSPPGTGEGEQFF
TRBV29-1,CSVGGRGGTDTQYF
TRBV28,CASSLPGNEQFF
TRBV20-1,CSATWTGGMNQPQHF
TRBV27,CASTIFNNNEQFF
TRBV29-1,CSAHMNTEAFF
TRBV18,CASSPPTGGYTF
TRBV20-1,CSAQPGTSGIYEQYF
TRBV6-2/TRBV6-3,CASSYFSGSETQYF
TRBV29-1,CSLTRTVSTDTQYF
TRBV3-1,CASSLDRVRYNEQFF
TRBV6-5,CASSYSRGKDEPQHF